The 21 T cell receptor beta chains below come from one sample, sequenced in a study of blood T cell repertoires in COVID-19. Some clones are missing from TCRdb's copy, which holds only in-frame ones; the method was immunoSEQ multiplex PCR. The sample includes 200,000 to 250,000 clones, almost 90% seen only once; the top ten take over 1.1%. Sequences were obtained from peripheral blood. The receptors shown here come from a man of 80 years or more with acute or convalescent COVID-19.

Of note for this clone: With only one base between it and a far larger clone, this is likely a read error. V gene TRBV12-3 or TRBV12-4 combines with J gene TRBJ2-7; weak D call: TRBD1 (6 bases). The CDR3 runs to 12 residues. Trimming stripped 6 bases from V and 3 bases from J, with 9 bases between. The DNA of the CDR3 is TGTGCCAGCAGCTGGGACAACTACGAGCAGTACTTC. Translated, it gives CASSWDNYEQYF.

Here the CDR3 reads CASSISGGTANTEAFF. As DNA, the CDR3 is TGTGCCAGCAGCATTTCAGGGGGGACCGCAAACACTGAAGCTTTCTTT. V is TRBV7-9 and J is TRBJ1-1, with 7 bases matching TRBD1. The germline CDR1 and CDR2 sequences are SEHNR and FQNEAQ (reference sequence). The CDR3 is 16 residues long. V shed 5 bases, J shed 2 bases, and the junction held 11 bases outside the gene matches.

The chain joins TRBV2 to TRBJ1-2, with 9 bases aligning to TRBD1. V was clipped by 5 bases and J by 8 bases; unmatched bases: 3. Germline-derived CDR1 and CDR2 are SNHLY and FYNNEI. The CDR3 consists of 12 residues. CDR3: CASSTGGRGYTF. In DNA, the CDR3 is TGTGCCAGCAGTACAGGGGGCCGGGGCTACACCTTC.

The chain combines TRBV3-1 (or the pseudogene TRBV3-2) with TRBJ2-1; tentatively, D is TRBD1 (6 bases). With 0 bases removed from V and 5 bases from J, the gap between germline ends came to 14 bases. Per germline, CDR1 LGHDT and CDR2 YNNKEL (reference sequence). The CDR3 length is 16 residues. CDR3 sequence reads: CASSQDLGARDNEQFF. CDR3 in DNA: TGTGCCAGCAGCCAAGACCTGGGGGCCCGGGACAATGAGCAGTTCTTC.

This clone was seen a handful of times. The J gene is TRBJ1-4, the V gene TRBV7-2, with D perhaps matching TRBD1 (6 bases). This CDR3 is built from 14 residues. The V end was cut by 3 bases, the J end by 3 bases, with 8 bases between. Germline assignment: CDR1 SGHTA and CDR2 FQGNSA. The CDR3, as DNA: TGTGCCAGCAGCTTTGGACAGTCTAATGAAAAACTGTTTTTT. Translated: CASSFGQSNEKLFF.

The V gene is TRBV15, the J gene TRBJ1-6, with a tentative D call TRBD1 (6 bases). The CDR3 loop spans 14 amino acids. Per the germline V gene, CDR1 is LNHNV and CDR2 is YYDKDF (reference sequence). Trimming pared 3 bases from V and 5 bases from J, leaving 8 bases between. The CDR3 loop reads CATSRDSNNSPLHF. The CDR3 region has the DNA TGTGCCACCAGCAGGGACAGCAATAATTCACCCCTCCACTTT. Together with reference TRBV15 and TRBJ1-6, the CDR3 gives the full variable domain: DAMVIQNPRYQVTQFGKPVTLSCSQTLNHNVMYWYQQKSSQAPKLLFHYYDKDFNNEADTPDNFQSRRPNTSFCFLDIRSPGLGDTAMYLCATSRDSNNSPLHFGNGTRLTVT.

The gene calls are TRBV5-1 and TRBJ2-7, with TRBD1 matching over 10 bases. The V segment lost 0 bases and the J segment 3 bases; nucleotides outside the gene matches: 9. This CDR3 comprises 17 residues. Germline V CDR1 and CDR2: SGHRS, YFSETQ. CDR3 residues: CASSLAPDRGVNYEQYF. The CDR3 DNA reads TGCGCCAGCAGCTTGGCCCCGGACAGGGGGGTGAACTACGAGCAGTACTTC.

CDR3 bases: TGTGCCAGCAGCTTAACTAGCGGGGGGGGGAATGAGCAGTTCTTC. Residues: CASSLTSGGGNEQFF. The chain links TRBV7-2 to TRBJ2-1; 13 nucleotides line up with TRBD2. V lost 2 bases to trimming and J lost 7 bases; unmatched junction nucleotides: 2. The CDR3 has 15 residues. Germline V lookup: CDR1 SGHTA, CDR2 FQGNSA.

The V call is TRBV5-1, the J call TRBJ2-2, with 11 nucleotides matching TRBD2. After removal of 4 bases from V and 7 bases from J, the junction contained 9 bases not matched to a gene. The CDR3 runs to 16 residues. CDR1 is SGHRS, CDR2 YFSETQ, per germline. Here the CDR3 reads CASSLGLAERNGELFF. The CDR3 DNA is TGCGCCAGCAGCCTGGGACTAGCGGAGAGGAACGGGGAGCTGTTTTTT.

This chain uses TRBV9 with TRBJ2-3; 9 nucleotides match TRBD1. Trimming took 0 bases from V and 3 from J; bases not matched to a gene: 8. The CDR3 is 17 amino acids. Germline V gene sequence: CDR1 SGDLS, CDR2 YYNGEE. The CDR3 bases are TGTGCCAGCAGCGTAGCCTCCGGGACAGGGACTACAGATACGCAGTATTTT. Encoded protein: CASSVASGTGTTDTQYF.

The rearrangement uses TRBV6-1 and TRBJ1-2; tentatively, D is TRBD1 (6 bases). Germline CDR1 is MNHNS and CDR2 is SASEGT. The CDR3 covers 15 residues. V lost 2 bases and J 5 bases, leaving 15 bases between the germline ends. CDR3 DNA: TGTGCCAGCAGTGAATCTTCAGGGGTAATTTATGGCTACACCTTC. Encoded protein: CASSESSGVIYGYTF.

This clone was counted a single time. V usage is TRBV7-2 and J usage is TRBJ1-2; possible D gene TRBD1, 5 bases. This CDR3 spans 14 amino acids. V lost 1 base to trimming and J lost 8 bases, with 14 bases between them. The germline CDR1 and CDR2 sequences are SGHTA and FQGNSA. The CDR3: CASSLGKQAGGYTF. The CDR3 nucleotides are TGTGCCAGCAGCTTAGGGAAACAGGCAGGGGGCTACACCTTC.

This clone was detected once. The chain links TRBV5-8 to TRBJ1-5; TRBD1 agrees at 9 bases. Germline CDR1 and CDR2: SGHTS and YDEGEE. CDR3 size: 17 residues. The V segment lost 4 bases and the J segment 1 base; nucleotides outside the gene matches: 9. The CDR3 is CASSLRPGTGSNQPQHF. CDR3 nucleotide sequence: TGTGCCAGCAGCCTACGCCCCGGGACAGGGAGCAATCAGCCCCAGCATTTT.

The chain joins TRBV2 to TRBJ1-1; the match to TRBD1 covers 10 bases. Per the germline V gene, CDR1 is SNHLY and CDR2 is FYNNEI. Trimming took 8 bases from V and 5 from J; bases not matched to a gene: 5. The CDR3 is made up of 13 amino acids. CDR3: CASRGQGVTEAFF. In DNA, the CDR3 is TGTGCCAGCCGTGGACAGGGGGTTACTGAAGCTTTCTTT.

DNA for the CDR3: TGTGCCAGCAGCTTAGGGGCAGGGAACACTGAAGCTTTCTTT. This encodes CASSLGAGNTEAFF. This chain links TRBV7-9 with TRBJ1-1; D not resolved. The V end lost 1 base, the J end lost 1 base, and 7 bases lay between the germline ends. The CDR3 consists of 14 residues. CDR1 and CDR2 from the germline V gene are SEHNR and FQNEAQ (reference sequence).

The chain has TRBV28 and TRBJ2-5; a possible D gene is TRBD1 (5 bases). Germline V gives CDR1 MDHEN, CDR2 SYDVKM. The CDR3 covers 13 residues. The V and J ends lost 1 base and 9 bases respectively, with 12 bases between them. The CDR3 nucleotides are TGTGCCAGCAGTTTATTAGGTCCCAGGGCCCAGTACTTC. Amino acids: CASSLLGPRAQYF.

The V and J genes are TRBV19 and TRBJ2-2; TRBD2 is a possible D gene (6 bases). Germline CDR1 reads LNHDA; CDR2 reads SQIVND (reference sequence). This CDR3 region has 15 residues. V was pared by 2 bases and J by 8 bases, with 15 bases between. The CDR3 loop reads CASSILGAGQGELFF. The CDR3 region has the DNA TGTGCCAGTAGTATACTAGGAGCGGGCCAGGGGGAGCTGTTTTTT.

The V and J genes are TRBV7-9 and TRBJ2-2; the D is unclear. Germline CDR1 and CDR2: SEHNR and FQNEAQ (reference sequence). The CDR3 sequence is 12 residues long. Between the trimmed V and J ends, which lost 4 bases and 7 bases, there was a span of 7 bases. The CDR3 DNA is TGTGCCAGCAGCTACACACACGGGGAGCTGTTTTTT. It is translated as CASSYTHGELFF.

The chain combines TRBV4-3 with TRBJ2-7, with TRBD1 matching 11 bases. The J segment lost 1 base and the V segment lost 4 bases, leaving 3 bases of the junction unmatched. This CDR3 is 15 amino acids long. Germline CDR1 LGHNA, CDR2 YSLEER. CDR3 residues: CASSRGTGGSYEQYF. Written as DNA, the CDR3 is TGCGCCAGCAGCCGAGGGACAGGGGGATCCTACGAGCAGTACTTC.

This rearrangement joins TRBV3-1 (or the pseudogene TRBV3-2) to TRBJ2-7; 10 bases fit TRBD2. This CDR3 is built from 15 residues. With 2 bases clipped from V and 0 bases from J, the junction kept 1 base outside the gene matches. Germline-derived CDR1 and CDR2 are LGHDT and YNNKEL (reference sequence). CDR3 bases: TGTGCCAGCAGCCAATGGACTAGCGGCTCCTACGAGCAGTACTTC. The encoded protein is CASSQWTSGSYEQYF.

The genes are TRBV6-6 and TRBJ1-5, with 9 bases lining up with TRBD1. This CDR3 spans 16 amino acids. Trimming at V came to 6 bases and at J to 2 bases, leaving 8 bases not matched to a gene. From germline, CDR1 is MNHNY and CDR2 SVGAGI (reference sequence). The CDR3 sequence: CASRTGWDRGNQPQHF. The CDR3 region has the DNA TGTGCCAGCAGAACAGGGTGGGACAGGGGCAATCAGCCCCAGCATTTT.